The rows below give T cell receptor beta chains drawn from one sample of a study of a mutant IDH1 vaccine in newly diagnosed glioma. Generated by immunoSEQ multiplex PCR, the TCRdb table keeps only in-frame clones and is missing some. The sample lists some 21,000 clones, around 85% occurring once. Sample: PBMCs, taken from a glioma patient treated with radiotherapy, temozolomide or both. Receptor source: a man between 35 and 55 years old with glioma. CDR3s include the opening cysteine and the closing phenylalanine or tryptophan. D genes are given only for firm matches. Size values are once, few and many counts, or a class for expanded clones, and some rows have none.

. TRBJ2-7 TRBD1 TRBV29-1 CSVSGQTSYEQYF TGCAGCGTATCGGGACAGACTTCCTACGAGCAGTACTTC
. TRBJ2-6 TRBD1 TRBV5-4 CASSPPGTGASSGANVLTF TGTGCCAGCAGCCCGCCCGGGACAGGGGCCTCCTCTGGGGCCAACGTCCTGACTTTC
. TRBJ2-7 . TRBV2 CASSSDGYEQYF TGTGCCAGCAGTTCCGACGGCTACGAGCAGTACTTC
. TRBJ2-1 TRBD2 TRBV2 CASTSGTSEGGNEQFF TGTGCCAGTACCTCGGGGACTAGCGAGGGGGGAAATGAGCAGTTCTTC
few TRBJ1-4 . TRBV5-5 CASRPIDRSSVEKLFF TGTGCCAGCAGACCAATCGACCGGTCTTCGGTTGAAAAACTGTTTTTT
. TRBJ1-1 TRBD1 TRBV5-1 CASSLGQGAKSVGTEAFF TGCGCCAGCAGCTTGGGTCAGGGGGCGAAGTCGGTGGGCACTGAAGCTTTCTTT
. TRBJ1-5 . TRBV30 CAWSSVQDHQPQHF TGTGCCTGGAGTTCGGTCCAGGATCATCAGCCCCAGCATTTT
. TRBJ2-3 TRBD2 TRBV2 CASKSGLAGADTQYF TGTGCCAGCAAGTCGGGACTAGCGGGGGCAGATACGCAGTATTTT
. TRBJ1-1 . TRBV5-1 CASSLGHPNTEAFF TGCGCCAGCAGCTTGGGACACCCGAACACTGAAGCTTTCTTT
. TRBJ2-1 TRBD1 TRBV29-1 CGGQTSYNEQFF TGCGGGGGACAGACGAGTTACAATGAGCAGTTCTTC
. TRBJ1-2 . TRBV5-4 CASSSGLSVGNYGYTF TGTGCCAGCAGCTCCGGTCTCTCGGTTGGTAACTATGGCTACACCTTC
. TRBJ2-5 . TRBV5-4 CASSLGGGEETQYF TGTGCCAGCAGCCTGGGAGGCGGGGAAGAGACCCAGTACTTC
. TRBJ1-1 . TRBV5-1 CASSLPRGDFAEAFF TGCGCCAGCAGCTTGCCGAGAGGGGATTTCGCTGAAGCTTTCTTT
. TRBJ1-4 . TRBV2 CASSGREGEKLFF TGTGCCAGCAGTGGCAGGGAAGGTGAAAAACTGTTTTTT
. TRBJ1-2 TRBD1 TRBV10-1 CASSESGTVGYTF TGCGCCAGCAGTGAGTCCGGGACAGTTGGCTACACCTTC